Listed here are 11 T cell receptor beta chains from one sample, sequenced in a study of blood T cell repertoires in COVID-19 (TCRdb year 2020). Receptors were amplified or captured by the immunoSEQ multiplex PCR assay. TCRdb holds this immuneACCESS table with in-frame rearrangements only. Some clones are missing; in checked studies, unresolved V genes explain under half, and the rest has no known cause. Within this sample are around 98,000 clones, with around 84% of them counted one time only. 15% to 20% of the sample rests with the top ten. The sequencing sample was made of peripheral blood. The origin of the receptors is a woman aged 55-70 years with acute or convalescent COVID-19.

This chain links TRBV12-3 or TRBV12-4 with TRBJ1-2; tentative D call: TRBD1 (6 bases). Trimming left V 2 bases short and J 7 bases short, with 8 bases between. The CDR3 is 12 amino acids. The CDR3 sequence: CASSLTGSGYTF. The CDR3 coding sequence is TGTGCCAGCAGTTTAACAGGGTCTGGCTACACCTTC.

The chain couples TRBV30 to TRBJ2-1, with 7 nucleotides matching TRBD1. Germline assignment: CDR1 GTSNPN and CDR2 SVGIG (reference sequence). The CDR3 runs to 13 residues. Trimming took 4 bases from V and 7 from J; bases not matched to a gene: 7. CDR3 protein: CAWTPDRRNEQFF. DNA for the CDR3: TGTGCCTGGACCCCGGACAGGAGGAATGAGCAGTTCTTC.

V is TRBV28 and J is TRBJ2-4; D is possibly TRBD2 (7 bases). The V and J ends lost 5 bases and 7 bases respectively, with 15 bases between them. Germline lookup yields CDR1 MDHEN and CDR2 SYDVKM. This CDR3 contains 14 residues. The CDR3 sequence is CASSRGGTKNIQYF. The CDR3 bases are TGTGCCAGCAGTAGGGGGGGGACGAAGAACATTCAGTACTTC.

J is TRBJ1-4 and V is TRBV21-1; the DNA was not compared with TRBD1, the D call given in the table. TRBV21-1 is shown as a pseudogene. The CDR3 totals 16 residues. This chain's CDR3 is CASSRVRANTNEKLFF. The CDR3 DNA is TGTGCCAGCAGCAGGGTCAGGGCAAATACTAATGAAAAACTGTTTTTT.

This clone was detected once. The chain recombines TRBV3-1 (or the pseudogene TRBV3-2) with TRBJ1-6; TRBD1 matches at 8 bases. The germline gives CDR1 LGHDT, CDR2 YNNKEL (reference sequence). J lost 9 bases, V lost 4 bases, and 5 bases had no gene match. The CDR3 totals 14 residues. The CDR3: CASSLDRGGSPLHF. In nucleotides, the CDR3 is TGTGCCAGCAGCCTTGACAGGGGCGGTTCACCCCTCCACTTT.

The V call is TRBV5-4, the J call TRBJ2-1; TRBD2 is a possible D gene (5 bases). This CDR3 region has 15 residues. Between the trimmed V and J ends, which lost 1 base and 9 bases, there was a span of 17 bases. Germline-derived CDR1 and CDR2 are SGHNT and YYREEE (reference sequence). The CDR3 region has the DNA TGTGCCAGCAGCTTGAGGATAGGAGATCGGGGTGAGCAGTTCTTC. Its translation: CASSLRIGDRGEQFF.

The chain employs TRBV12-3 or TRBV12-4 and TRBJ1-5, with D maybe TRBD1 (5 bases). CDR3 length: 12 residues. V was shortened by 4 bases and J by 9 bases, with 10 bases between the two germline ends. CDR3 nucleotides: TGTGCCAGCAGTTACCATAGGGGGCCCCAGCATTTT. Translating it yields CASSYHRGPQHF.

V usage is TRBV9 and J usage is TRBJ2-5; the D is unclear. CDR1 is SGDLS, CDR2 YYNGEE, per germline. The CDR3 loop spans 13 amino acids. V lost 0 bases and J lost 3, with 6 bases in between. The CDR3 nucleotides are TGTGCCAGCAGCGTAGAGCTCGAAGAGACCCAGTACTTC. It encodes CASSVELEETQYF. Variable domain in full (rest from reference TRBV9 and TRBJ2-5): DSGVTQTPKHLITATGQRVTLRCSPRSGDLSVYWYQQSLDQGLQFLIQYYNGEERAKGNILERFSAQQFPDLHSELNLSSLELGDSALYFCASSVELEETQYFGPGTRLLVL.

The chain carries TRBV6-1 and TRBJ1-2; 7 bases map to TRBD1. Trimming took 1 base from V and 4 from J; bases not matched to a gene: 12. Germline CDR1 and CDR2: MNHNS and SASEGT. The length of the CDR3 is 17 residues. In DNA, the CDR3 is TGTGCCAGCAGTGAAGAAGGGGGCGCATCGTTTGGCTATGGCTACACCTTC. Protein sequence: CASSEEGGASFGYGYTF.

This clone was counted between two and nine times. V gene TRBV28 combines with J gene TRBJ2-3; 8 bases are a match to TRBD2. This CDR3 is 17 amino acids long. From germline, CDR1 is MDHEN and CDR2 SYDVKM. J gave up 0 bases and V 7 bases, and 12 bases lay outside the gene matches. CDR3 protein: CASIISRGGRSTDTQYF. CDR3 DNA sequence: TGTGCCAGCATCATATCCCGGGGGGGGAGGAGCACAGATACGCAGTATTTT.

V is TRBV7-9 and J is TRBJ2-1; D is possibly TRBD2 (5 bases). The CDR3 has 13 residues. The V gene lost 1 base and the J gene lost 7 bases, with 8 bases spanning the gap. Germline V gives CDR1 SEHNR, CDR2 FQNEAQ (reference sequence). The CDR3 DNA reads TGTGCCAGCAGCTTAGAAGCGGAGAATGAGCAGTTCTTC. Its protein product is CASSLEAENEQFF.